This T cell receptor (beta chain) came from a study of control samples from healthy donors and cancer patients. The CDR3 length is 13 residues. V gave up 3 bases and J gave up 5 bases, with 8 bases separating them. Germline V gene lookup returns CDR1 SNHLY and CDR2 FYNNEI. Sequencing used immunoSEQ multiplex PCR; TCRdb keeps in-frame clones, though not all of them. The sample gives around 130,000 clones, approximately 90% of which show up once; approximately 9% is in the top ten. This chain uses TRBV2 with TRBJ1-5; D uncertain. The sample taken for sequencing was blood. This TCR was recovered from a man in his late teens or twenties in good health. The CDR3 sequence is CASSEYGDQPQHF. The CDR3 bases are TGTGCCAGCAGTGAGTACGGAGATCAGCCCCAGCATTTT.